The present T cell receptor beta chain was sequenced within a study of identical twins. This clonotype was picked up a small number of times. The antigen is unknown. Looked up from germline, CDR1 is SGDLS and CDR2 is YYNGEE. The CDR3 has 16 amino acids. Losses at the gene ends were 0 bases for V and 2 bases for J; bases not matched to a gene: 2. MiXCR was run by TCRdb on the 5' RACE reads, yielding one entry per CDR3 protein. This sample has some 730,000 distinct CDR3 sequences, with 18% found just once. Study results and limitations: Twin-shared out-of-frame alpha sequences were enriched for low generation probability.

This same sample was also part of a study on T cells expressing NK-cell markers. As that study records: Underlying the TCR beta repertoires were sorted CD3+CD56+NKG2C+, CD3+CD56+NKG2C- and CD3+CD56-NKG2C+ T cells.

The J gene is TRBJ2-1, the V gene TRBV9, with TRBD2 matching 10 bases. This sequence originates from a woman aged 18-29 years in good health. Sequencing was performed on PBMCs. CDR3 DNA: TGTGCCAGCAGCGTAGGTGGGACTAGCGCCTACAATGAGCAGTTCTTC. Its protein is CASSVGGTSAYNEQFF.